The present entry profiles one T cell receptor (beta chain) with its context. This specimen belongs to a study of blood T cell repertoires in COVID-19. About the study: Some COVID-19 samples were acute and others convalescent; all came from the United States, Italy and Spain. PBMCs, B-cell-depleted T cells, or T cells were the source of the cDNA or gDNA that made up the material.

In the source study's methods: Estimation of nucleated cell counts was performed using reference gene primer amplification. Measured with immunoSEQ multiplex PCR; TCRdb has only the in-frame clones, and not every one. That table is the source of V, J and clone size, and D and trimming were worked out from the DNA. The table lists approximately 100,000 clones, more than 85% of them singletons, with roughly 5.6% in the top ten. V shed 2 bases and J shed 4 bases, with 15 bases lying between them. The germline gives CDR1 MDHEN, CDR2 SYDVKM. CDR3 length: 16 amino acids. The chain joins TRBV28 to TRBJ1-3; D is possibly TRBD1 (6 bases). The receptor was isolated from a human donor in a cohort sampled during active COVID-19. Sequencing used peripheral blood. CDR3 DNA: TGTGCCAGCAGTTTAACTGCAGGGGCAGGGGGAAACACCATATATTTT. Translation gives CASSLTAGAGGNTIYF.